This TCR beta chain was obtained from a study of prognosis after radiotherapy for stage I lung cancer. In the study overall: The patient group consisted of about a dozen men and roughly 6 women whose ages spanned roughly 53 to 84, median around 68 years. In over ten patients the tumors were adenocarcinoma, and in roughly seven they were squamous cell carcinoma.

In regard to this clonotype: Its antigen is not known.

Looked up from germline, CDR1 is SGHTA and CDR2 is FQGNSA. The CDR3 is made up of 14 amino acids. V gave up 5 bases and J gave up 2 bases, with 13 bases separating them. Study-level results: Stereotactic body radiation therapy was followed by fewer unique TCR clones, median approximately 9,600 versus 7,200.

Genomic DNA was subjected to two-round multiplex PCR for amplification of TCR beta CDR3. Gene-specific TRBV and TRBJ primers were used in PCR round one. TCRdb fed the multiplex PCR reads into MiXCR, producing one record per CDR3 protein. The repertoire consists of over 15,000 distinct CDR3 sequences, with 45% to 50% occurring once and the leading ten covering about 33%. This TCR was recovered from a donor aged 50 or older with non-small cell lung cancer. The sequencing here drew on PBMCs, taken before or after stereotactic body radiation therapy (not recorded which). The chain links TRBV7-2 to TRBJ2-7; possibly TRBD1 for D (5 bases). The CDR3 region is CASSRLQTAYEQYF. The DNA of the CDR3 is TGTGCCAGCAGCCGTCTACAGACAGCCTACGAGCAGTACTTC.